Listed here are 25 T cell receptor beta chains from one sample, sequenced in a study of T-cell memory formation after mild COVID-19. TCRdb reanalysed the 5' RACE reads using MiXCR and keeps one entry per CDR3 protein. The table includes a few hundred thousand distinct CDR3 sequences, approximately 21% detected once. Sample: PBMCs or a T cell subset sorted from them (not recorded which). These receptors came from an adult woman who had mild COVID-19 (a few samples of this study predate the infection). Cell type and time point are not known.

This clonotype was seen only a few times. The chain links TRBV11-3 to TRBJ1-3; D not certain. CDR3 length equals 14 residues. V lost 2 bases and J lost 0, with 5 bases in between. From germline, CDR1 is SGHNT and CDR2 YENEEA. The CDR3 DNA reads as TGTGCCAGCAGCTTAACCAACTCTGGAAACACCATATATTTT. Its protein product is CASSLTNSGNTIYF.

This clonotype was seen more than once but under ten times. CDR3 loop: CASSYSMPGDAFF. The CDR3 DNA follows: TGTGCCAGCAGTTACTCGATGCCGGGGGATGCTTTCTTT. The chain uses TRBV6-5 and TRBJ1-1; TRBD1 is a possible D gene (5 bases). CDR3 length: 13 residues. V dropped 0 bases and J dropped 11 bases, with 13 bases sitting between them. The germline CDR1 and CDR2 sequences are MNHEY and SVGAGI.

Many counts were recorded for this clonotype. The chain couples TRBV9 to TRBJ2-7; 8 bases are shared with TRBD1. The germline CDR1 and CDR2 sequences are SGDLS and YYNGEE. This CDR3 has 15 residues. J was trimmed by 4 bases and V by 0 bases; bases with no gene match: 6. The CDR3 nucleotides read TGTGCCAGCAGCGTAGGACAGGGGAGTGGGTACGAGCAGTACTTC. Translated: CASSVGQGSGYEQYF. The entire variable domain, with the rest obtained from reference TRBV9 and TRBJ2-7, is as follows: DSGVTQTPKHLITATGQRVTLRCSPRSGDLSVYWYQQSLDQGLQFLIQYYNGEERAKGNILERFSAQQFPDLHSELNLSSLELGDSALYFCASSVGQGSGYEQYFGPGTRLTVT.

A few counts support this clonotype. This chain connects TRBV7-9 to TRBJ1-5, with D perhaps matching TRBD1 (6 bases). The CDR3 runs 15 residues. V was clipped by 1 base and J by 3 bases, with 10 bases between them. Germline CDR1 reads SEHNR; CDR2 reads FQNEAQ (reference sequence). The CDR3 here is CASSLVAGDNQPQHF. The DNA for the CDR3 is TGTGCCAGCAGCTTAGTGGCAGGGGACAATCAGCCCCAGCATTTT.

This clonotype was seen ten or more times. This rearrangement joins TRBV5-1 to TRBJ1-1; TRBD1 agrees at 10 bases. The ends lost 4 bases at V and 5 bases at J; junction bases unmatched: 2. The V gene's germline CDR1 is SGHRS and CDR2 YFSETQ. CDR3 length equals 13 residues. The CDR3 nucleotides are TGCGCCAGCAGCGGGACAGGGGAAACTGAAGCTTTCTTT. It is translated as CASSGTGETEAFF.

V and J are TRBV7-9 and TRBJ2-2; 12 bases are a match to TRBD2. Germline V gives CDR1 SEHNR, CDR2 FQNEAQ (reference sequence). The CDR3 sequence is 16 residues long. The ends lost 6 bases at V and 3 bases at J; junction bases unmatched: 5. Here the CDR3 reads CASSLRTSGDTGELFF. For the CDR3, the DNA is TGTGCCAGCAGTCTTAGGACTAGCGGGGACACCGGGGAGCTGTTTTTT.

The chain recombines TRBV12-3 or TRBV12-4 with TRBJ2-5; TRBD1 is a possible D gene (5 bases). V lost 3 bases, J lost 8 bases, and 13 bases lay in between. This CDR3 is built from 13 residues. The CDR3 is CASSFGRADTQYF. In DNA form, the CDR3 reads TGTGCCAGCAGTTTTGGCAGGGCAGATACCCAGTACTTC.

The genes are TRBV7-8 and TRBJ2-3, with 7 bases fitting TRBD2. This CDR3 is built from 18 residues. Germline V gene lookup returns CDR1 SGHVS and CDR2 FQNEAQ. Germline trimming cut 0 bases from V and 5 bases from J; bases unmatched to any gene: 14. The CDR3 nucleotides are TGTGCCAGCAGCTTAGCGCAAGCCGGGGGGTCCCTTAAAGATACGCAGTATTTT. This sequence encodes CASSLAQAGGSLKDTQYF. Using reference TRBV7-8 and TRBJ2-3 for the parts outside the CDR3, the full variable domain is GAGVSQSPRYKVAKRGQDVALRCDPISGHVSLFWYQQALGQGPEFLTYFQNEAQLDKSGLPSDRFFAERPEGSVSTLKIQRTQQEDSAVYLCASSLAQAGGSLKDTQYFGPGTRLTVL.

V usage is TRBV29-1 and J usage is TRBJ1-1; D ambiguous. This CDR3 region has 11 residues. Trimming cost V 4 bases and J 4 bases, with 7 bases left between them. The germline V gene encodes CDR1 SQVTM and CDR2 ANQGSEA. The CDR3 reads CSVGWGTEAFF. CDR3 coding DNA: TGCAGCGTTGGTTGGGGCACTGAAGCTTTCTTT.

The chain carries TRBV14 and TRBJ1-2; D is undetermined. This CDR3 is built from 14 residues. CDR1 and CDR2 from the germline V gene are SGHDN and FVKESK. The germline V and J ends were trimmed by 0 bases and 4 bases, with 9 bases remaining between them. CDR3 nucleotides: TGTGCCAGCAGCCAAGATTCCGGGAGCTATGGCTACACCTTC. Translated: CASSQDSGSYGYTF.

The chain joins TRBV7-3 to TRBJ2-3; D may be TRBD1 or TRBD2 (7 bases each). This CDR3 region has 15 residues. The germline CDR1 and CDR2 sequences are SGHTA and FQGTGA. Trimming removed 4 bases at V and 3 bases at J, with 14 bases between. CDR3 loop: CASSSQGGGTDTQYF. The DNA of the CDR3 is TGTGCCAGCAGCTCCCAGGGGGGGGGAACAGATACGCAGTATTTT.

This clonotype was found a few times. This chain joins TRBV20-1 and TRBJ2-3, with 10 bases matching TRBD2. The CDR3 runs to 14 residues. Germline V lookup: CDR1 DFQATT, CDR2 SNEGSKA (reference sequence). Trimming took 6 bases from V and 14 from J; bases not matched to a gene: 17. CDR3 amino acids: CSAPTRSGRAVGYF. The CDR3 coding sequence is TGCAGTGCCCCTACCCGCAGCGGGAGGGCAGTTGGGTATTTT.

There are a few counts of this clonotype. The V call is TRBV20-1, the J call TRBJ2-7; 10 positions match TRBD2. The V gene end was trimmed by 3 bases and the J gene end by 1 base; junction bases not matched to a gene: 9. Germline CDR1 and CDR2: DFQATT and SNEGSKA (reference sequence). The CDR3 is 16 residues long. CDR3 coding DNA: TGCAGTGCTAGGGACCCTAGCGGGAGAAAGTCCTACGAGCAGTACTTC. Encoded protein: CSARDPSGRKSYEQYF.

This clonotype was picked up a small number of times. The J gene is TRBJ1-4, the V gene TRBV7-9; 10 bases are a match to TRBD1. Losses at the gene ends were 1 base for V and 8 bases for J; bases not matched to a gene: 4. This CDR3 contains 15 residues. Germline values: CDR1 SEHNR, CDR2 FQNEAQ (reference sequence). The chain's CDR3 is CASSLGTGGGEKLFF. The CDR3 DNA reads TGTGCCAGCAGCTTAGGGACAGGGGGAGGAGAAAAACTGTTTTTT.

This chain links TRBV5-1 with TRBJ2-2; D gene unclear. V shed 3 bases and J shed 1 base, with 25 bases lying between them. This CDR3 region has 20 residues. Germline-derived CDR1 and CDR2 are SGHRS and YFSETQ. The CDR3 is CASSSLQLTIGPLNTGELFF. CDR3 DNA: TGCGCCAGCAGCTCACTACAGCTTACCATTGGGCCTCTGAACACCGGGGAGCTGTTTTTT.

The gene calls are TRBV29-1 and TRBJ2-7; 15 nucleotides align to TRBD2. Germline lookup yields CDR1 SQVTM and CDR2 ANQGSEA. The CDR3 length is 14 residues. Trimming cost V 6 bases and J 3 bases; bases outside gene matches: 3. CDR3 in amino acids: CSVRTSGRVYEQYF. In DNA form, the CDR3 reads TGCAGCGTAAGGACTAGCGGGAGGGTCTACGAGCAGTACTTC.

This clonotype was seen ten or more times. At one boundary the junction diverges from the germline segment, which might be a read error. The chain joins TRBV5-1 to TRBJ1-2; D might be TRBD1 (5 bases). This CDR3 spans 13 amino acids. Germline V gene data show CDR1 as SGHRS and CDR2 as YFSETQ. The CDR3 DNA sequence: TGTGCCAGCAGCTTAGAGGGGAACTATGGCTACACCTTC. This codes for CASSLEGNYGYTF.

Ten or more counts support this clonotype. This chain links TRBV7-9 with TRBJ1-1, with D possibly being TRBD1 (5 bases). Per the germline V gene, CDR1 is SEHNR and CDR2 is FQNEAQ (reference sequence). This CDR3 spans 12 amino acids. The ends were cut back, 5 bases at V and 4 bases at J, with 8 bases in the middle. The CDR3 DNA sequence: TGTGCCAGCAGCCTAGGGGTCACTGAAGCTTTCTTT. Its translation: CASSLGVTEAFF.

This clonotype occurred a few times. This rearrangement joins TRBV12-3 or TRBV12-4 to TRBJ1-2, with 8 bases identical to TRBD1. The CDR3 has 16 residues. V shed 6 bases and J 9 bases; nucleotides not matched to a gene: 18. The CDR3 DNA follows: TGTGCCAGCAGCCCCGGACAGGGTTTTAGGTCTATTCGCTACACCTTC. Its protein is CASSPGQGFRSIRYTF.

CDR3 sequence: CSAGTSGGLAKNIQYF. CDR3 coding DNA: TGCAGTGCGGGGACTAGCGGGGGCTTAGCCAAAAACATTCAGTACTTC. This sequence joins TRBV20-1 and TRBJ2-4, with TRBD2 identical over 14 bases. CDR3 length equals 16 residues. The junction had 4 bases not matched to a gene; V was cut back by 6 bases and J by 0 bases. CDR1 DFQATT and CDR2 SNEGSKA come from the germline V gene (reference sequence).

This clonotype was counted only a few times. The CDR3: CASSPSPAGGTYEQYF. The CDR3 region has the DNA TGTGCCAGCAGTCCCTCCCCCGCGGGGGGGACCTACGAGCAGTACTTC. The rearrangement uses TRBV6-5 and TRBJ2-7; 9 bases are shared with TRBD2. Germline V gene sequence: CDR1 MNHEY, CDR2 SVGAGI. The V and J ends lost 5 bases and 2 bases, in that order; junction bases with no gene match: 10. This CDR3 comprises 16 residues.

This clonotype was detected a few times. The CDR3 loop reads CSAPRGLGTQYF. The CDR3, as DNA: TGCAGTGCCCCAAGGGGCCTCGGGACCCAGTACTTC. The chain joins TRBV20-1 to TRBJ2-5; D is possibly TRBD1 (5 bases). Trimming left V 6 bases short and J 7 bases short, with 15 bases between. The CDR3 spans 12 residues. Germline CDR1 and CDR2: DFQATT and SNEGSKA (reference sequence).

The chain couples TRBV7-3 to TRBJ1-2, with TRBD1 identical over 7 bases. The V gene end was trimmed by 5 bases and the J gene end by 5 bases; junction bases not matched to a gene: 8. Germline V lookup: CDR1 SGHTA, CDR2 FQGTGA. The CDR3 covers 14 residues. The CDR3 nucleotides are TGTGCCAGCAGCGCAGGGGGGAGTGGGTATGGCTACACCTTC. Translating it yields CASSAGGSGYGYTF. The complete variable domain, with remaining parts taken from reference TRBV7-3 and TRBJ1-2, reads GAGVSQTPSNKVTEKGKYVELRCDPISGHTALYWYRQSLGQGPEFLIYFQGTGAADDSGLPNDRFFAVRPEGSVSTLKIQRTERGDSAVYLCASSAGGSGYGYTFGSGTRLTVV.

This clonotype appeared many times. V gene TRBV12-3 or TRBV12-4 combines with J gene TRBJ2-2; 10 bases fit TRBD2. V was pared by 3 bases and J by 4 bases, with 2 bases of the junction left unmatched. The length of the CDR3 is 15 residues. The CDR3 coding sequence is TGTGCCAGCAGTTTCAGCGGGAGGGCCACCGGGGAGCTGTTTTTT. Translating gives CASSFSGRATGELFF.

This clonotype has just a few counts. Germline and junction disagree at one end, which may indicate a read error. The V call is TRBV7-7, the J call TRBJ2-1; weak D call: TRBD2 (6 bases). CDR3 length: 14 amino acids. Germline CDR1 and CDR2: SSHAT and FNYEAQ (reference sequence). The CDR3 bases are TGTGCTAGCAGCGTCAGCCGGGACTTCAATGAGCAGTTCTTC. Its translation is CASSVSRDFNEQFF.